This record covers a single T cell receptor beta chain. The sample comes from a study of shared clonotypes between healthy human individuals. In the original analysis: Filtering differed since immunoSEQ provided only junctions, with no quality scores. Measured with immunoSEQ multiplex PCR; TCRdb has only the in-frame clones, and not every one. The D gene and trimming were derived from the DNA, and the V and J assignments and clone size from that table. In the table there are about 1 million clones, around 74% of which are singletons. A CD45RA+ naive subset and a CD45RA-negative memory subset were split from CD4+ cells. This CDR3 has 15 residues. The junction had 6 bases not matched to a gene; V was cut back by 4 bases and J by 2 bases. CDR1 and CDR2 from the germline V gene are SGHRS and YFSETQ.

This receptor was obtained from a man aged 18 to 29 in good health. The chain links TRBV5-1 to TRBJ2-1, with 7 positions matching TRBD2. The sample comprised memory CD4+ T cells sorted from blood. The subset: CD45RA-negative fraction. This CDR3 reads CASSPSGATYNEQFF. In DNA form, the CDR3 reads TGCGCCAGCAGCCCGAGCGGGGCGACCTACAATGAGCAGTTCTTC. Variable domain in full (rest from reference TRBV5-1 and TRBJ2-1): KAGVTQTPRYLIKTRGQQVTLSCSPISGHRSVSWYQQTPGQGLQFLFEYFSETQRNKGNFPGRFSGRQFSNSRSEMNVSTLELGDSALYLCASSPSGATYNEQFFGPGTRLTVL.